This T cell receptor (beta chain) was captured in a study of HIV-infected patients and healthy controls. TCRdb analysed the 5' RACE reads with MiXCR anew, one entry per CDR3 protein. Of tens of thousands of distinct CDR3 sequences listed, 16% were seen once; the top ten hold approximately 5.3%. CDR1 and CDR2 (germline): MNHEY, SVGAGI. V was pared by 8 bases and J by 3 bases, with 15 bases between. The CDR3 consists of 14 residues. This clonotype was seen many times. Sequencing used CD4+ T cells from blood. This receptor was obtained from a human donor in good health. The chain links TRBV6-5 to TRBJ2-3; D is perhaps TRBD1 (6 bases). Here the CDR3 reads CASRRGPQTDTQYF. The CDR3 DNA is TGTGCCAGCCGCAGGGGCCCGCAAACAGATACGCAGTATTTT.